The 24 T cell receptor beta chains below all came from one sample that was sequenced in a study of T cell clonality in common variable immunodeficiency. Some clones are missing from TCRdb's copy, which holds only in-frame ones; the method was immunoSEQ multiplex PCR. The sample is made up of 55,000 to 65,000 clones, none counted only once. Sequencing was carried out using peripheral blood mononuclear cells. Receptors originate from a person aged 18 to 70 in good health.

This clone was seen ten or more times. The read halts 3 residues ahead of the CDR3 end, with the missing end drawn from the germline J gene. This sequence joins TRBV6-1 and TRBJ2-5, with 8 bases aligning to TRBD1. J was trimmed by 1 base and V by 4 bases; bases with no gene match: 5. From germline, CDR1 is MNHNS and CDR2 SASEGT. The CDR3 is 15 amino acids. The CDR3 loop reads CASSVTGATQETQYF. Partial CDR3 DNA: TGTGCCAGCAGTGTGACAGGGGCTACCCAAGAGACC.

This clone showed up many times. The read finishes 3 residues shy of the CDR3 end, and the germline J gene is used to complete it. The V call is TRBV11-2, the J call TRBJ1-1, with D hard to call. V lost 4 bases to trimming and J lost 0 bases, with 6 bases between them. The CDR3 runs 13 residues. Germline V CDR1 and CDR2: SGHAT, FQNNGV. CDR3 in amino acids: CASSSTVNTEAFF. CDR3 bases read: TGTGCCAGCAGCTCAACGGTGAACACTGAA.

At least ten counts were recorded for this clone. The CDR3 end is not reached by the read, which stops 3 residues before it; the germline J gene fills it in. This rearrangement joins TRBV28 to TRBJ2-2; TRBD2 is a possible D gene (5 bases). V gave up 3 bases and J gave up 1 base, with 9 bases separating them. The CDR3 spans 15 residues. Per the germline V gene, CDR1 is MDHEN and CDR2 is SYDVKM. Partial CDR3 DNA: TGTGCCAGCAGTTTCCTGGCGGGGAACACCGGGGAG. Residues: CASSFLAGNTGE. The entire CDR3 protein is CASSFLAGNTGELFF.

This clone was picked up many times. The missing CDR3 end, 3 residues past where the read stops, is filled in from the germline J gene. The chain employs TRBV5-8 and TRBJ2-3; 9 bases are a match to TRBD2. The germline V gene encodes CDR1 SGHTS and CDR2 YDEGEE. Trimming removed 4 bases from V and 5 bases from J; junction bases left unmatched: 8. This CDR3 has 15 amino acids. The chain's CDR3 is CASSPGGSGRDTQYF. The CDR3 DNA, read in part, is TGTGCCAGCAGCCCCGGTGGTAGCGGGAGAGATACG.

The table lists this clone with many counts. CDR3 region: CASRLSGSRADTQYF. The sequenced part of the CDR3 DNA is TGTGCCAGTAGACTTAGCGGGAGCCGTGCAGATACG. The chain has TRBV19 and TRBJ2-3; TRBD2 aligns across 9 bases. The read stops 3 residues short of the end of the CDR3; the missing end is completed from the germline J gene. Trimming cost V 6 bases and J 4 bases; bases outside gene matches: 8. CDR1 and CDR2 from the germline V gene are LNHDA and SQIVND (reference sequence). The CDR3 has 15 amino acids.

This clone was counted many times. From the germline J gene comes the end of the CDR3, since the read stops 3 residues before it. The rearrangement joins TRBV4-2 to TRBJ2-1; 10 bases agree with TRBD2. The CDR3 has 16 amino acids. Trimming cost V 0 bases and J 7 bases; bases outside gene matches: 6. Germline CDR1 LGHNA, CDR2 YNFKEQ. The sequenced part of the CDR3 DNA is TGTGCCAGCAGCCAAGATCAACTAGCGGGGAGGAATGAG. It specifies CASSQDQLAGRNE. The full CDR3 reads CASSQDQLAGRNEQFF.

This clone was counted many times. With the read ending 3 residues before the CDR3 end, the germline J gene is used to fill in that end. This rearrangement joins TRBV15 to TRBJ2-1; TRBD1 might be the D (5 bases). Germline CDR1 and CDR2: LNHNV and YYDKDF (reference sequence). This CDR3 contains 13 residues. Deletions cut 1 base from V and 9 bases from J, with 10 bases between. CDR3 residues: CATSRATRVEQFF. The covered CDR3 bases are TGTGCCACCAGCAGAGCAACCAGGGTTGAG.

This clone was counted a few times. The read finishes 3 residues shy of the CDR3 end, and the germline J gene is used to complete it. The chain is built from TRBV30 and TRBJ1-2; possible D gene TRBD1, 5 bases. The CDR3 contains 14 residues. CDR1 and CDR2 from the germline V gene are GTSNPN and SVGIG (reference sequence). CDR3 sequence reads: CAWSPGLAGDTYTF. The DNA read from the CDR3 is TGTGCCTGGAGCCCGGGACTAGCTGGAGATACC.

This clone came up many times. The sequenced CDR3 bases are TGTGCCTGGAGTGTGGCGGGAGCAGATACG. This codes for CAWSVAGADT. In full, the CDR3 is CAWSVAGADTQYF. This chain links TRBV30 with TRBJ2-3; TRBD2 matches at 7 bases. The CDR3 end lies 3 residues beyond the end of the read and is filled in from the germline J gene. The ends lost 0 bases at V and 4 bases at J; junction bases unmatched: 1. Germline loops: CDR1 GTSNPN, CDR2 SVGIG (reference sequence). This CDR3 spans 13 amino acids.

This clone was detected many times. Read data end 3 residues before the CDR3 end; the end is taken from the germline J gene. V usage is TRBV4-2 and J usage is TRBJ2-5, with 7 bases matching TRBD2. Germline assignment: CDR1 LGHNA and CDR2 YNFKEQ. This CDR3 has 16 amino acids. The V gene end was trimmed by 3 bases and the J gene end by 2 bases; junction bases not matched to a gene: 9. The CDR3 spells CASSHVIAGQQETQYF. The CDR3 bases that were read are TGTGCCAGCAGCCACGTCATAGCGGGCCAGCAAGAGACC.

This clone was seen ten or more times. Relative to the germline gene, one junction end is altered; a read error may explain this. The read finishes 3 residues shy of the CDR3 end, and the germline J gene is used to complete it. The V call is TRBV28, the J call TRBJ2-5; D possibly corresponds to TRBD2 (5 bases). CDR1 and CDR2 from the germline V gene are MDHEN and SYDVKM. The CDR3 spans 19 residues. The CDR3 region is CASSFTSTVAQSGEETQYF. Partial CDR3 DNA: TGTGCCAGTAGTTTTACTTCTACCGTAGCACAGTCCGGGGAAGAGACC. Complete variable domain (other parts from reference TRBV28 and TRBJ2-5): DVKVTQSSRYLVKRTGEKVFLECVQDMDHENMFWYRQDPGLGLRLIYFSYDVKMKEKGDIPEGYSVSREKKERFSLILESASTNQTSMYLCASSFTSTVAQSGEETQYFGPGTRLLVL.

This clone was seen a handful of times. The sequenced fragment ends 3 residues before the CDR3 boundary, so the rest is inferred from the germline J gene. V usage is TRBV30 and J usage is TRBJ1-1; the D gene is possibly TRBD1 (5 bases). Germline-derived CDR1 and CDR2 are GTSNPN and SVGIG (reference sequence). The CDR3 totals 14 residues. The part of the CDR3 DNA that was read is TGTGCCTGGAGTGTAAAAGGAGGGGAGGGAAGC. Translation: CAWSVKGGEGS. The entire CDR3 is CAWSVKGGEGSAFF. The full variable domain, its missing parts supplied by reference TRBV30 and TRBJ1-1, is SQTIHQWPATLVQPVGSPLSLECTVEGTSNPNLYWYRQAAGRGLQLLFYSVGIGQISSEVPQNLSASRPQDRQFILSSKKLLLSDSGFYLCAWSVKGGEGSAFFGQGTRLTVV.

In this sample, this clone turned up many times. The read ends 3 residues before the CDR3 terminus; that terminus is restored from the germline J gene. The gene calls are TRBV5-1 and TRBJ2-2; 10 bases agree with TRBD2. This CDR3 is built from 16 residues. Germline CDR1 SGHRS, CDR2 YFSETQ. The V and J ends lost 4 bases and 6 bases, in that order; junction bases with no gene match: 9. The CDR3 is CASSRLAGGNAGELFF. The CDR3 bases that were read are TGCGCCAGCAGCCGATTAGCGGGAGGCAACGCCGGGGAG. Full variable domain (outside the CDR3, taken from reference TRBV5-1 and TRBJ2-2): KAGVTQTPRYLIKTRGQQVTLSCSPISGHRSVSWYQQTPGQGLQFLFEYFSETQRNKGNFPGRFSGRQFSNSRSEMNVSTLELGDSALYLCASSRLAGGNAGELFFGEGSRLTVL.

This clone was counted many times. The CDR3 is cut off 3 residues early in the read; its end comes from the germline J gene. The V call is TRBV19, the J call TRBJ2-3, with 14 bases identical to TRBD2. V dropped 4 bases and J dropped 1; count of bases not matched to a gene: 1. CDR1 is LNHDA, CDR2 SQIVND, per germline (reference sequence). This CDR3 spans 16 amino acids. CDR3 bases read: TGTGCCAGTAGTACGGGACTAGCGGGAGGCACAGATACG. It translates to CASSTGLAGGTDT. In full, the CDR3 reads CASSTGLAGGTDTQYF.

In this sample, this clone turned up many times. The read terminates 3 residues before the CDR3 end, so the remaining end is supplied by the germline J gene. The chain joins TRBV2 to TRBJ1-4; 7 bases fit TRBD1. Germline V gene sequence: CDR1 SNHLY, CDR2 FYNNEI. The CDR3 totals 12 residues. The CDR3: CASRDGTEGLFF. The covered CDR3 bases are TGTGCCAGCAGGGACGGGACAGAAGGA.

This clone appeared many times. A junction boundary mismatches the germline segment, possibly from a read error. The read ends 3 residues early relative to the CDR3; the germline J gene fills the gap. The chain joins TRBV5-1 to TRBJ2-7, with D hard to call. The germline gives CDR1 SGHRS, CDR2 YFSETQ. The CDR3 covers 16 residues. The covered CDR3 bases are TGCGCCAGCGGCTTCACGTACAGTACCCTTGCCTACGAG. Amino acids: CASGFTYSTLAYE. The whole CDR3 sequence is CASGFTYSTLAYEQYF.

This clone was counted at least ten times. The read falls 3 residues short of the CDR3 end, and the missing part is taken from the germline J gene. J is TRBJ2-7 and V is TRBV5-4, with 11 bases fitting TRBD2. V shed 4 bases, J shed 4 bases, and the junction held 7 bases outside the gene matches. The CDR3 is 15 amino acids. Looked up from germline, CDR1 is SGHNT and CDR2 is YYREEE (reference sequence). Here the CDR3 reads CASSAASGRSYEQYF. The sequenced part of the CDR3 DNA is TGTGCCAGCAGCGCGGCTAGCGGGAGGAGTTACGAG.

In its sample, this clone was seen many times. The read gets to within 3 residues of the CDR3 end, and the germline J gene fills in the rest. The genes are TRBV19 and TRBJ2-5; no definite D call. CDR3 size: 15 residues. V was shortened by 6 bases and J by 2 bases, with 16 bases between the two germline ends. Per the germline V gene, CDR1 is LNHDA and CDR2 is SQIVND (reference sequence). The covered CDR3 bases are TGTGCCAGTAGCAATAGCCCACACCCTCAAGAGACC. This sequence encodes CASSNSPHPQET. The entire CDR3 reads CASSNSPHPQETQYF.

This clone has at least ten counts. The CDR3 is cut off 3 residues early in the read; its end comes from the germline J gene. V is TRBV10-3 and J is TRBJ2-7, with TRBD2 as a possible D gene (6 bases). This CDR3 is built from 14 residues. V dropped 10 bases and J dropped 0 bases, with 16 bases sitting between them. Germline values: CDR1 ENHRY, CDR2 SYGVKD. CDR3 loop: CATLLAPSSYEQYF. The CDR3 bases that were read are TGTGCCACTTTACTAGCCCCGAGCTCCTACGAG.

In the case of this clone: The read stops 3 residues short of the end of the CDR3; the missing end is completed from the germline J gene. The chain couples TRBV7-9 to TRBJ2-7; 7 nucleotides line up with TRBD2. CDR1 SEHNR and CDR2 FQNEAQ come from the germline V gene (reference sequence). V lost 1 base, J lost 4 bases, and 7 bases stayed unmatched. This CDR3 has 15 amino acids. The covered CDR3 bases are TGTGCCAGCAGCTTAGTGCGCGGGGAGGGGTACGAG. Protein product: CASSLVRGEGYE. The full-length CDR3 reads as CASSLVRGEGYEQYF.

A few counts support this clone. With the read ending 3 residues before the CDR3 end, the germline J gene is used to fill in that end. This chain connects TRBV19 to TRBJ1-1; D might be TRBD1 (5 bases). The CDR3 covers 16 residues. In germline, CDR1 is LNHDA, CDR2 SQIVND (reference sequence). Incomplete CDR3 DNA: TGTGCCAGTAGGGGACTAGCGGGAGGGCCCTACAATGAG. Encoded protein: CASRGLAGGPYNE. The full CDR3 is CASRGLAGGPYNEAFF.

The table lists this clone with many counts. The read ends 3 residues early relative to the CDR3; the germline J gene fills the gap. This chain joins TRBV29-1 and TRBJ2-1, with 14 bases aligning to TRBD2. The V segment lost 7 bases and the J segment 7 bases; nucleotides outside the gene matches: 12. Germline V gene lookup returns CDR1 SQVTM and CDR2 ANQGSEA. The CDR3 consists of 16 residues. The CDR3 DNA, read in part, is TGCAGCGGTCTCGGGACTAGCGGGAGCATTAGTAATGAG. As protein: CSGLGTSGSISNE. The whole CDR3 is CSGLGTSGSISNEQFF.

This clone was recorded many times. The sequenced fragment ends 3 residues before the CDR3 boundary, so the rest is inferred from the germline J gene. The chain carries TRBV7-8 and TRBJ2-3; D possibly corresponds to TRBD1 (5 bases). V gave up 1 base and J gave up 4 bases, with 15 bases separating them. This CDR3 comprises 16 residues. Germline loops: CDR1 SGHVS, CDR2 FQNEAQ. The DNA read from the CDR3 is TGTGCCAGCAGCTTAGAGCAGGGTGTATTCGCAGATACG. The encoded protein is CASSLEQGVFADT. The whole CDR3 is CASSLEQGVFADTQYF.

This clone was recorded at least ten times. An end of the junction differs from the germline gene, which may be a read error. Read sequence stops 3 residues before the CDR3 end, and the germline J gene provides the missing end. The rearrangement links TRBV7-7 to TRBJ2-5, with D tentatively TRBD1 (6 bases). The CDR3 is 14 residues long. The V gene's germline CDR1 is SSHAT and CDR2 FNYEAQ (reference sequence). The covered CDR3 bases are TGTGCTAGCAGTTCAACCAGGGGTATGGAGACC. It specifies CASSSTRGMET. From start to end, the CDR3 is CASSSTRGMETQYF. The full variable domain, with the rest looked up from reference TRBV7-7 and TRBJ2-5, is GAGVSQSPRYKVTKRGQDVTLRCDPISSHATLYWYQQALGQGPEFLTYFNYEAQPDKSGLPSDRFSAERPEGSISTLTIQRTEQRDSAMYRCASSSTRGMETQYFGPGTRLLVL.